These 26 T cell receptor beta chains originate from one sample sequenced in a study of shared T cell receptors in the human thymus. The protocol was immunoSEQ multiplex PCR, while the TCRdb copy is restricted to in-frame clones and leaves out a portion. The sample lists hundreds of thousands of clones; over 75% were seen once. This sample was shared with a second study, whose subject was human thymus T cells.

The sample was thymocytes. The receptor source for this set is a girl under three years old with a congenital heart defect.

The V and J genes are TRBV2 and TRBJ1-3, with a weak D call TRBD1 (5 bases). Germline loops: CDR1 SNHLY, CDR2 FYNNEI. The CDR3 runs 18 residues. Trimming left V 5 bases short and J 4 bases short, with 24 bases between. The CDR3 spells CASSLLIRVAVGGNTIYF. Here the CDR3 DNA reads TGTGCCAGCAGTCTCCTTATCAGGGTAGCCGTGGGAGGAAACACCATATATTTT.

V gene TRBV19 combines with J gene TRBJ2-7; 7 bases align to TRBD1. Losses at the gene ends were 2 bases for V and 4 bases for J; bases not matched to a gene: 2. The CDR3 covers 13 residues. Per the germline V gene, CDR1 is LNHDA and CDR2 is SQIVND (reference sequence). The CDR3 nucleotides are TGTGCCAGTAGTATACGACAGGGATACGAGCAGTACTTC. Amino acids: CASSIRQGYEQYF.

V usage is TRBV4-2 and J usage is TRBJ1-4; the D is unclear. The ends were cut back, 0 bases at V and 6 bases at J, with 11 bases in the middle. Germline V gene sequence: CDR1 LGHNA, CDR2 YNFKEQ. CDR3 length: 15 residues. Here the CDR3 reads CASSQDAGSHEKLFF. DNA of the CDR3: TGTGCCAGCAGCCAAGATGCCGGGAGCCATGAAAAACTGTTTTTT.

This clone has just one count. The genes are TRBV4-1 and TRBJ2-7; perhaps TRBD2 as D (6 bases). Trimming took 1 base from V and 0 from J, leaving 16 bases between them. This CDR3 is 17 amino acids long. Germline CDR1 MGHRA, CDR2 YSYEKL. The DNA of the CDR3 is TGCGCCAGCAGCCAAGGGAAGGGTTTGGGAGGCTCCTACGAGCAGTACTTC. Protein product: CASSQGKGLGGSYEQYF.

The chain carries TRBV2 and TRBJ2-7; a possible D gene is TRBD2 (5 bases). This CDR3 is 15 amino acids long. V gave up 0 bases and J gave up 5 bases, with 14 bases separating them. CDR1 is SNHLY, CDR2 FYNNEI, per germline. This chain's CDR3 is CASSEAGDLVHEQYF. For the CDR3, the DNA is TGTGCCAGCAGTGAAGCGGGAGACCTCGTCCACGAGCAGTACTTC.

The rearrangement links TRBV10-3 to TRBJ2-6; weak D call: TRBD1 (5 bases). CDR3 length: 16 residues. The germline V gene has CDR1 ENHRY and CDR2 SYGVKD. V was trimmed by 7 bases and J by 2 bases, leaving 15 bases between them. The CDR3 sequence: CAINPGWNAGANVLTF. CDR3 bases: TGTGCCATCAATCCAGGGTGGAACGCTGGGGCCAACGTCCTGACTTTC.

The rearrangement links TRBV4-1 to TRBJ2-1; possibly TRBD2 for D (5 bases). Trimming took 0 bases from V and 5 from J, leaving 14 bases between them. CDR1 is MGHRA and CDR2 is YSYEKL in the germline V gene. CDR3 length: 16 residues. DNA for the CDR3: TGCGCCAGCAGCCAAGATTTGGGTTCGAGGGACAATGAGCAGTTCTTC. As protein: CASSQDLGSRDNEQFF.

This rearrangement joins TRBV5-4 to TRBJ2-1, with 8 positions matching TRBD2. CDR1 and CDR2 from the germline V gene are SGHNT and YYREEE (reference sequence). V lost 2 bases and J lost 6; bases outside the gene matches: 19. This CDR3 is 19 amino acids long. The CDR3 region is CASSFNQTGGLDPINEQFF. CDR3 sequence (DNA): TGTGCCAGCAGCTTTAACCAAACGGGGGGGCTAGATCCGATCAATGAGCAGTTCTTC.

The table lists this clone with a count of one. The V and J genes are TRBV28 and TRBJ1-2; D not certain. The germline V gene has CDR1 MDHEN and CDR2 SYDVKM. V lost 3 bases and J lost 0, with 11 bases in between. The CDR3 runs to 15 residues. The CDR3 DNA follows: TGTGCCAGCAGTTTGGAGGCAGACCCTAACTATGGCTACACCTTC. Translation gives CASSLEADPNYGYTF.

This clone came up once. This sequence joins TRBV7-3 and TRBJ2-5, with TRBD1 identical over 10 bases. Germline CDR1 and CDR2: SGHTA and FQGTGA. The V and J ends lost 5 bases and 5 bases, in that order; junction bases with no gene match: 8. The CDR3 length is 15 residues. The CDR3 sequence is CASSPGQGGSETQYF. For the CDR3, the DNA is TGTGCCAGCAGCCCCGGACAGGGGGGTTCGGAGACCCAGTACTTC.

The chain joins TRBV2 to TRBJ1-2; TRBD1 is a possible D gene (6 bases). Germline loops: CDR1 SNHLY, CDR2 FYNNEI. V lost 7 bases and J lost 6, with 15 bases in between. CDR3 length equals 13 residues. This CDR3 reads CASTDSRTHGYTF. The CDR3 DNA is TGTGCCAGCACGGACAGTCGGACCCATGGCTACACCTTC.

This clone has only one observation. The chain recombines TRBV9 with TRBJ2-7; tentatively, D is TRBD2 (6 bases). V was cut by 4 bases and J by 5 bases, with 22 bases left in between. The CDR3 extends over 16 amino acids. In germline, CDR1 is SGDLS, CDR2 YYNGEE. CDR3 in amino acids: CASSFRFGSGGDEQYF. Written as DNA, the CDR3 is TGTGCCAGCAGCTTCCGATTCGGGAGCGGAGGGGACGAGCAGTACTTC. The full variable domain, in which reference TRBV9 and TRBJ2-7 provide the parts outside the CDR3, is DSGVTQTPKHLITATGQRVTLRCSPRSGDLSVYWYQQSLDQGLQFLIQYYNGEERAKGNILERFSAQQFPDLHSELNLSSLELGDSALYFCASSFRFGSGGDEQYFGPGTRLTVT.

The chain carries TRBV5-8 and TRBJ1-4, with 10 bases identical to TRBD1. Trimming at V came to 4 bases and at J to 7 bases, leaving 16 bases not matched to a gene. The CDR3 spans 18 residues. Germline V gene data show CDR1 as SGHTS and CDR2 as YDEGEE. The DNA for the CDR3 is TGTGCCAGCAGCCCCTGGACAGGGGGGAGACACAAACTTGAAAAACTGTTTTTT. Its translation is CASSPWTGGRHKLEKLFF.

V usage is TRBV5-1 and J usage is TRBJ2-1; 9 bases map to TRBD1. Per the germline V gene, CDR1 is SGHRS and CDR2 is YFSETQ. Trimming cost V 0 bases and J 4 bases; bases outside gene matches: 5. The CDR3 consists of 16 residues. CDR3 DNA: TGCGCCAGCAGCTTGGAGGGACAGGGCAGGTACAATGAGCAGTTCTTC. It encodes CASSLEGQGRYNEQFF.

This clone has just one count. This sequence joins TRBV28 and TRBJ2-1; D might be TRBD2 (5 bases). CDR1 and CDR2 from the germline V gene are MDHEN and SYDVKM. This CDR3 has 13 amino acids. V lost 6 bases and J lost 15, with 21 bases in between. The CDR3 DNA reads as TGTGCCAGCAGCCGCCTCCCTACTAGAGAAAGGTTCTTC. This encodes CASSRLPTRERFF.

V and J are TRBV25-1 and TRBJ1-2; weak D call: TRBD1 (6 bases). This CDR3 is built from 15 residues. V was shortened by 6 bases and J by 7 bases, with 21 bases between the two germline ends. CDR1 is MGHDK, CDR2 SYGVNS, per germline. The chain's CDR3 is CASSLRGGLLAGYTF. CDR3 nucleotides: TGTGCCAGCAGCCTAAGGGGGGGGCTCCTTGCTGGCTACACCTTC.

V gene TRBV5-4 combines with J gene TRBJ1-1, with D perhaps matching TRBD1 (6 bases). The germline V and J ends were trimmed by 0 bases and 3 bases, with 9 bases remaining between them. The CDR3 is made up of 14 amino acids. Germline values: CDR1 SGHNT, CDR2 YYREEE (reference sequence). CDR3 DNA: TGTGCCAGCAGCTTGGAGGGGGGGTACACTGAAGCTTTCTTT. This codes for CASSLEGGYTEAFF.

The chain carries TRBV6-1 and TRBJ2-7, with a tentative D call TRBD2 (6 bases). V lost 3 bases and J lost 6, with 15 bases in between. Germline lookup yields CDR1 MNHNS and CDR2 SASEGT. The CDR3 totals 14 residues. The CDR3 here is CASSEGRQSSEQYF. In nucleotides, the CDR3 is TGTGCCAGCAGTGAGGGGAGGCAATCGAGCGAGCAGTACTTC.

The rearrangement links TRBV7-2 to TRBJ1-2, with 9 positions matching TRBD1. V was pared by 0 bases and J by 4 bases, with 24 bases of the junction left unmatched. Germline CDR1 is SGHTA and CDR2 is FQGNSA. The CDR3 spans 22 residues. The CDR3 loop is CASSLAINRGHKKQLRGYGYTF. The CDR3 nucleotides are TGTGCCAGCAGCTTAGCCATTAACAGGGGGCATAAGAAGCAATTAAGAGGCTATGGCTACACCTTC. Together with reference TRBV7-2 and TRBJ1-2, the CDR3 gives the full variable domain: GAGVSQSPSNKVTEKGKDVELRCDPISGHTALYWYRQSLGQGLEFLIYFQGNSAPDKSGLPSDRFSAERTGGSVSTLTIQRTQQEDSAVYLCASSLAINRGHKKQLRGYGYTFGSGTRLTVV.

This clone occurred once. The V gene is TRBV15, the J gene TRBJ1-3; D may be TRBD1 (6 bases). Germline V gene lookup returns CDR1 LNHNV and CDR2 YYDKDF (reference sequence). V lost 1 base, J lost 7 bases, and 14 bases lay in between. The CDR3 runs 15 residues. The CDR3 is CATSRAGASRNTIYF. The CDR3, as DNA: TGTGCCACCAGCAGAGCAGGGGCGTCGCGGAACACCATATATTTT.

In its sample, this clone was seen a few times. The J gene is TRBJ1-2, the V gene TRBV9; tentatively, D is TRBD1 (6 bases). The CDR3 covers 14 residues. Between the trimmed V and J ends, which lost 6 bases and 3 bases, there was a span of 15 bases. The germline gives CDR1 SGDLS, CDR2 YYNGEE. The CDR3 sequence: CASNTGKPYYGYTF. CDR3 nucleotide sequence: TGTGCCAGCAACACAGGGAAACCCTACTATGGCTACACCTTC.

J is TRBJ1-2 and V is TRBV20-1; D gene uncertain. Trimming removed 6 bases from V and 7 bases from J, with 12 bases in between. Germline loops: CDR1 DFQATT, CDR2 SNEGSKA (reference sequence). CDR3 length equals 11 residues. The CDR3 DNA follows: TGCAGTGCCAACCTTGAGGGTGGCTACACCTTC. It encodes CSANLEGGYTF.

J is TRBJ2-7 and V is TRBV6-5; D perhaps matches TRBD1 (6 bases). This CDR3 comprises 13 residues. V lost 2 bases and J lost 7, with 12 bases in between. Germline-derived CDR1 and CDR2 are MNHEY and SVGAGI. The CDR3 spells CASSYPITGEQYF. The DNA for the CDR3 is TGTGCCAGCAGTTACCCCATCACAGGGGAGCAGTACTTC.

Concerning this clone itself: At the DNA level, this CDR3 is encoded by other sequences in the same sample as well. V is TRBV7-6 and J is TRBJ2-3; 13 bases are a match to TRBD2. The CDR3 consists of 15 residues. V dropped 5 bases and J dropped 4; count of bases not matched to a gene: 3. Germline CDR1 reads SGHVS; CDR2 reads FNYEAQ. The CDR3 reads CASSPTSGGSDTQYF. DNA for the CDR3: TGTGCCAGCAGCCCGACTAGCGGGGGGTCAGATACGCAGTATTTT.

The genes are TRBV4-1 and TRBJ1-3, with no clear D. Germline CDR1 and CDR2: MGHRA and YSYEKL. V was clipped by 2 bases and J by 1 base, with 18 bases between them. The CDR3 runs 18 residues. The CDR3 region is CASSQRGHATSSGNTIYF. DNA for the CDR3: TGCGCCAGCAGCCAAAGAGGGCATGCAACGAGTTCTGGAAACACCATATATTTT.

This sequence joins TRBV27 and TRBJ1-2, with D perhaps TRBD1 (6 bases). The V gene lost 6 bases and the J gene lost 8 bases, with 19 bases spanning the gap. The length of the CDR3 is 14 residues. Germline-derived CDR1 and CDR2 are MNHEY and SMNVEV (reference sequence). The CDR3 here is CASRGIQDSRGYTF. CDR3 in DNA: TGTGCCAGCAGGGGGATACAGGACAGCCGAGGCTACACCTTC.